Shown below are 2 T cell receptor beta chains from a single sample sequenced in a study of blood T cell repertoires in COVID-19. Repertoires were generated with immunoSEQ multiplex PCR, while TCRdb's copy carries only in-frame clones and drops some. The sample has more than 45,000 clones, approximately 90% seen once; the top ten hold roughly 6.5%. Sequencing was carried out using peripheral blood. These receptors came from a woman in her sixties or seventies with COVID-19, enrolled during active disease.

The J gene is TRBJ2-1, the V gene TRBV28; 9 positions match TRBD2. This CDR3 region has 16 residues. V shed 3 bases and J 4 bases; nucleotides not matched to a gene: 7. CDR1 is MDHEN, CDR2 SYDVKM, per germline. The DNA of the CDR3 is TGTGCCAGCAGTTTCGGTAGACTAGCGGCATACAATGAGCAGTTCTTC. This sequence encodes CASSFGRLAAYNEQFF.

The chain links TRBV6-5 to TRBJ2-4; a weak D match, TRBD2 (5 bases). The CDR3 has 12 amino acids. Trimming shortened V by 6 bases and J by 9 bases, and 12 bases separated the two germline ends. Germline-derived CDR1 and CDR2 are MNHEY and SVGAGI. The CDR3 DNA is TGTGCCAGCAGGCCCGAGGGATTCATTCAGTACTTC. Amino acid sequence: CASRPEGFIQYF.